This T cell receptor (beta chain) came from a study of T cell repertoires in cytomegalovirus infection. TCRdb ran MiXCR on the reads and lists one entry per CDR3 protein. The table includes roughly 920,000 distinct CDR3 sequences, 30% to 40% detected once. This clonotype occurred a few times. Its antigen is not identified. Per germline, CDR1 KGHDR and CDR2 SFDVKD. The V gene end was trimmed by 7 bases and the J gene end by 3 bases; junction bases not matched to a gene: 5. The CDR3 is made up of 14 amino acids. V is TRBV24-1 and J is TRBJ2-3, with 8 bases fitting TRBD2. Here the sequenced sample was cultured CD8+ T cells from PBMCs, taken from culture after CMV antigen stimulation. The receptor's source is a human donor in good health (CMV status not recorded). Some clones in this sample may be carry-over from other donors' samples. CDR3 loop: CATRRGAGTDTQYF. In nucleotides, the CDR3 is TGTGCCACCAGGCGGGGGGCCGGGACAGATACGCAGTATTTT.